The rows below give T cell receptor beta chains drawn from one sample of a study of CD8 T cells in ankylosing spondylitis. TCRdb re-called the 5' RACE reads through MiXCR, storing one row per CDR3 protein. Of roughly 90,000 distinct CDR3 sequences in the sample, roughly 8.3% were seen once. The sample consisted of blood, either unsorted or a sorted T cell fraction (not recorded which). These receptors were taken from a male donor with ankylosing spondylitis or in good health (not recorded which). CDR3s include the opening cysteine and the closing phenylalanine or tryptophan. D genes are given only for firm matches. Clone size, where shown, is once, few, many, or a class for clones that have expanded.

cdr3_length	v_call	d_call	j_call	clone_size	cdr3_nt	cdr3_aa
13	TRBV15	-	TRBJ1-2	many	TGTGCCACCAGCAGAGGGTGGGGCTATGGCTACACCTTC	CATSRGWGYGYTF
18	TRBV7-8	-	TRBJ2-6	-	TGTGCCAGCAGCTTTGCCCCCCCCGGCGGGACTGGGGCCAACGTCCTGACTTTC	CASSFAPPGGTGANVLTF
12	TRBV6-1	-	TRBJ1-1	many	TGTGCCAGCAGTCCAGGGTACACTGAAGCTTTCTTT	CASSPGYTEAFF
16	TRBV20-1	TRBD1	TRBJ1-2	many	TGCAGTGCTAGAGATTTAGGGGACAGGGGCTACTATGGCTACACCTTC	CSARDLGDRGYYGYTF
15	TRBV20-1	-	TRBJ2-1	many	TGCAGTGCTAGAGATGGGGTCCTTCGGCACAATGAGCAGTTCTTC	CSARDGVLRHNEQFF
15	TRBV6-2/TRBV6-3	TRBD1	TRBJ2-5	few	TGTGCCAGCAGTTCCCAGGGACAGGAGCAAGAGACCCAGTACTTC	CASSSQGQEQETQYF
15	TRBV3-1	TRBD1	TRBJ1-1	many	TGTGCCAGCAGCCAAGGCTGGGGACAGACCCCTGAAGCTTTCTTT	CASSQGWGQTPEAFF
12	TRBV24-1	-	TRBJ2-3	many	TGTGCCACCAGTGGAAACACAGATACGCAGTATTTT	CATSGNTDTQYF
14	TRBV29-1	TRBD2	TRBJ2-2	many	TGCAGCGTCGCACGGGGGGGGAACACCGGGGAGCTGTTTTTT	CSVARGGNTGELFF
14	TRBV24-1	-	TRBJ2-2	many	TGTGCCACCAGTGACCATACAGGTCCCGGGGAGCTGTTTTTT	CATSDHTGPGELFF
20	TRBV5-1	TRBD2	TRBJ2-3	few	TGCGCCAGCAGCTTGCTCACCCGGACTAGCGGGAGCGGGGGAACAGATACGCAGTATTTT	CASSLLTRTSGSGGTDTQYF
10	TRBV30	-	TRBJ1-1	medium-sized	TGTGCCCACGGGGAGACTGAAGCTTTCTTT	CAHGETEAFF
15	TRBV6-5	-	TRBJ2-7	many	TGTGCCAGCAGTTATGGTAGGCCAGGGTCTTACGAGCAGTACTTC	CASSYGRPGSYEQYF
12	TRBV27	-	TRBJ2-3	many	TGTGCCAGCAGTTTATCAGGCGGTACGCAGTATTTT	CASSLSGGTQYF
14	TRBV20-1	-	TRBJ2-2	few	TGCAGTGCTAGCCCCGGGCCCCTCACCGGGGAGCTGTTTTTT	CSASPGPLTGELFF
22	TRBV13	-	TRBJ2-4	-	TGTGCCAGCAGCCCCGGCTCTTACCAGGGGACGAGCCTTCTTTTAGCCAAAAACATTCAGTACTTC	CASSPGSYQGTSLLLAKNIQYF
15	TRBV12-3/TRBV12-4	-	TRBJ1-4	-	TGTGCCAGCAGTTTCAGGGGTTCAGCCGATGAAAAACTGTTTTTT	CASSFRGSADEKLFF
14	TRBV29-1	TRBD2	TRBJ2-7	many	TGCAGCGTTTCATCGACGGGGGGGGCCTACGAGCAGTACTTC	CSVSSTGGAYEQYF
14	TRBV13	-	TRBJ2-7	many	TGTGCCAGCAGCTTAGTACAGGGGAGGGTCGAGCAGTACTTC	CASSLVQGRVEQYF
16	TRBV15	TRBD2	TRBJ2-3	many	TGTGCCACCAGCAGAGATCGGGGAGGGACCACAGATACGCAGTATTTT	CATSRDRGGTTDTQYF
13	TRBV6-2/TRBV6-3	TRBD2	TRBJ2-3	-	TGTGCCAGCAGTTCTGCAGCGGGGGGTACGCAGTATTTT	CASSSAAGGTQYF
14	TRBV7-2	-	TRBJ2-7	many	TGTGCCAGCAGCGGGGTCCCCCGAGGGGACGAGCAGTACTTC	CASSGVPRGDEQYF